A selection of T cell receptor beta chains follows, all from one sample in a study of cytotoxic CD8 clonotypes in ibrutinib-treated CLL. Profiling relied on immunoSEQ multiplex PCR, and the TCRdb table lists in-frame clones only, not all of them. The table includes roughly 160,000 clones, 70% to 85% detected once. The source was PBMCs, collected after 12 months of ibrutinib treatment. The receptors here all came from a human donor with chronic lymphocytic leukemia. CDR3s include the opening cysteine and the closing phenylalanine or tryptophan. D genes are given only for firm matches. The size of a clone is reported for some rows only, either as once, few or many, or as a class for expanded clones.

d_call	clone_size	v_call	j_call	cdr3_aa	cdr3_nt
TRBD2	-	TRBV4-2	TRBJ2-2	CASSQDLMSGRAGANTGELFF	TGTGCCAGCAGCCAAGATCTTATGAGCGGGAGGGCAGGTGCGAACACCGGGGAGCTGTTTTTT
-	-	TRBV7-8	TRBJ2-6	CASSLVETSGANVLTF	TGTGCCAGCAGCTTAGTCGAGACCTCTGGGGCCAACGTCCTGACTTTC
-	-	TRBV7-2	TRBJ1-2	CASRLRIRQYGYTF	TGTGCCAGCAGACTTAGAATTAGGCAGTATGGCTACACCTTC
-	-	TRBV4-1	TRBJ1-2	CASSQEGVVAYGYTF	TGCGCCAGCAGCCAAGAAGGAGTGGTGGCTTATGGCTACACCTTC
TRBD1	-	TRBV7-2	TRBJ2-7	CASSLQGQGRYEQYF	TGTGCCAGCAGCTTACAAGGACAGGGGAGGTACGAGCAGTACTTC
TRBD2	-	TRBV5-5	TRBJ2-1	CASSPGTSGHEQFF	TGTGCCAGCAGCCCCGGGACTAGCGGGCATGAGCAGTTCTTC
TRBD2	-	TRBV7-9	TRBJ2-1	CASSDLAASYNEQFF	TGTGCCAGCAGCGACCTAGCGGCCTCCTACAATGAGCAGTTCTTC
-	-	TRBV4-3	TRBJ2-5	CASSQDRGASWETQYF	TGCGCCAGCAGCCAAGATAGGGGGGCTTCGTGGGAGACCCAGTACTTC
-	-	TRBV7-2	TRBJ2-7	CASSLRQTLRGIYEQYF	TGTGCCAGCAGCTTACGGCAAACTCTCAGAGGGATCTACGAGCAGTACTTC
-	-	TRBV28	TRBJ2-5	CASSSLQGGQETQYF	TGTGCCAGCAGTTCCCTCCAGGGGGGCCAAGAGACCCAGTACTTC
-	-	TRBV15	TRBJ1-1	CATRVQRGGMNTEAFF	TGTGCCACCAGGGTCCAGCGGGGGGGCATGAACACTGAAGCTTTCTTT
-	medium-sized	TRBV9	TRBJ2-3	CASSVGFWEDTDTQYF	TGTGCCAGCAGCGTAGGGTTTTGGGAGGACACAGATACGCAGTATTTT
TRBD1	few	TRBV4-1	TRBJ2-3	CASSGTGVSTDTQYF	TGCGCCAGCAGCGGAACAGGGGTGAGCACAGATACGCAGTATTTT
-	-	TRBV6-1	TRBJ2-1	CASGIQGGIDEQFF	TGTGCCAGCGGTATCCAGGGGGGGATAGATGAGCAGTTCTTC
-	-	TRBV5-1	TRBJ2-2	CASSLLADGELFF	TGCGCCAGCAGCTTGTTGGCGGACGGGGAGCTGTTTTTT
TRBD1	-	TRBV6-1	TRBJ2-7	CASRPSGTGPGEQYF	TGTGCCAGCAGGCCCAGCGGGACAGGGCCTGGGGAGCAGTACTTC
-	-	TRBV28	TRBJ2-5	CASSNPAEETQYF	TGTGCCAGCAGTAATCCAGCGGAAGAGACCCAGTACTTC
TRBD1	-	TRBV4-3	TRBJ1-4	CASSQIDRGPNEKLFF	TGCGCCAGCAGCCAGATAGACAGGGGTCCTAATGAAAAACTGTTTTTT
TRBD1	-	TRBV7-2	TRBJ2-5	CASSLGRGPQETQYF	TGTGCCAGCAGCTTAGGCAGGGGGCCCCAAGAGACCCAGTACTTC
-	-	TRBV6-5	TRBJ2-2	CASTDPGSGELFF	TGTGCCAGCACCGACCCAGGTTCGGGGGAGCTGTTTTTT
-	-	TRBV2	TRBJ2-3	CASKFQGASTDTQYF	TGTGCCAGCAAGTTTCAGGGAGCAAGCACAGATACGCAGTATTTT
-	-	TRBV6-5	TRBJ1-2	CASSYSMIGSPGYTF	TGTGCCAGCAGTTACTCGATGATAGGGTCTCCCGGCTACACCTTC
-	-	TRBV28	TRBJ1-1	CAITGGRNTEAFF	TGTGCCATTACAGGAGGCAGGAACACTGAAGCTTTCTTT
TRBD1	-	TRBV10-1	TRBJ2-7	CASSESGQGANEQYF	TGCGCCAGCAGTGAGTCTGGACAGGGGGCGAACGAGCAGTACTTC
-	-	TRBV19	TRBJ1-5	CASSKGLPGNQPQHF	TGTGCCAGTAGTAAAGGGCTACCAGGCAATCAGCCCCAGCATTTT
TRBD1	few	TRBV28	TRBJ1-1	CASSLPGTGLFSFF	TGTGCCAGCAGTTTACCCGGGACAGGGTTGTTTTCTTTCTTT
-	-	TRBV28	TRBJ2-5	CASSLWQTQETQYF	TGTGCCAGCAGTTTATGGCAGACACAAGAGACCCAGTACTTC
TRBD2	once	TRBV6-5	TRBJ2-7	CASSNSGGWPYEQYF	TGTGCCAGCAGTAACTCGGGAGGATGGCCCTACGAGCAGTACTTC
TRBD1	-	TRBV10-3	TRBJ1-3	CAISAETGYLGNTIYF	TGTGCCATCAGCGCCGAGACAGGGTATCTCGGAAACACCATATATTTT
-	-	TRBV7-9	TRBJ2-2	CASSLEEQGKVTGELFF	TGTGCCAGCAGCTTAGAGGAACAGGGAAAAGTCACCGGGGAGCTGTTTTTT
TRBD1	few	TRBV23-1	TRBJ2-3	CASSPHETGENTDTQYF	TGCGCCAGCAGTCCGCACGAGACAGGGGAGAACACAGATACGCAGTATTTT
TRBD2	-	TRBV27	TRBJ2-3	CASSLSSGTRTDTQYF	TGTGCCAGCAGTTTATCGAGCGGGACGCGTACAGATACGCAGTATTTT
TRBD1	-	TRBV27	TRBJ2-2	CASRLTGTGELFF	TGTGCCAGCAGATTGACAGGGACCGGGGAGCTGTTTTTT
TRBD1	-	TRBV4-1	TRBJ2-3	CASSQAGQGSTDTQYF	TGCGCCAGCAGCCAAGCGGGACAGGGGAGCACAGATACGCAGTATTTT
-	-	TRBV6-6	TRBJ1-1	CASSLSPGAANTEAFF	TGTGCCAGCAGTTTATCTCCGGGGGCCGCGAACACTGAAGCTTTCTTT
TRBD2	-	TRBV27	TRBJ2-2	CASSLTAGGFGGTGELFF	TGTGCCAGCAGTTTAACAGCGGGAGGGTTCGGGGGCACCGGGGAGCTGTTTTTT
-	-	TRBV28	TRBJ1-5	CASTLRRVWSNQPQHF	TGTGCCAGCACTTTAAGGAGGGTCTGGAGCAATCAGCCCCAGCATTTT